Below are 26 T cell receptor beta chains sequenced from a single sample in a study of Tregs in tolerant kidney transplant recipients. Repertoires were generated with immunoSEQ multiplex PCR, while TCRdb's copy carries only in-frame clones and drops some. There are under 95,000 clones in the sample; around 93% occur only once, and approximately 0.37% lies in the top ten. Sequencing used Tregs from blood, obtained before the transplant. The receptors come from a human donor who received a combined kidney and bone marrow transplant.

This clone came up once. The V gene is TRBV6-1, the J gene TRBJ2-5, with D tentatively TRBD1 or TRBD2 (5 bases each). Germline V gives CDR1 MNHNS, CDR2 SASEGT. CDR3 length: 15 residues. The V gene lost 3 bases and the J gene lost 0 bases, with 11 bases spanning the gap. As DNA, the CDR3 is TGTGCCAGCAGTGATGGGACGGTATACCAAGAGACCCAGTACTTC. This gives the protein CASSDGTVYQETQYF.

V is TRBV18 and J is TRBJ2-1, with D uncertain. Deletions cut 2 bases from V and 5 bases from J, with 1 base between. Germline values: CDR1 KGHSH, CDR2 LQKENI. This CDR3 spans 11 amino acids. CDR3 nucleotide sequence: TGTGCCAGCTCACCAAACAATGAGCAGTTCTTC. It specifies CASSPNNEQFF.

This chain uses TRBV28 with TRBJ2-5; 7 bases agree with TRBD1. Germline V gene sequence: CDR1 MDHEN, CDR2 SYDVKM. CDR3 length: 17 amino acids. V dropped 4 bases and J dropped 4; count of bases not matched to a gene: 15. CDR3 sequence: CASSSPGRGQVGETQYF. The CDR3 region has the DNA TGTGCCAGCAGTTCCCCGGGAAGGGGGCAAGTGGGAGAGACCCAGTACTTC. Filled out from reference TRBV28 and TRBJ2-5, the complete variable domain reads DVKVTQSSRYLVKRTGEKVFLECVQDMDHENMFWYRQDPGLGLRLIYFSYDVKMKEKGDIPEGYSVSREKKERFSLILESASTNQTSMYLCASSSPGRGQVGETQYFGPGTRLLVL.

V is TRBV6-6 and J is TRBJ1-2; D uncertain. V shed 0 bases and J shed 7 bases, with 6 bases lying between them. CDR3 length equals 12 residues. Germline CDR1 is MNHNY and CDR2 is SVGAGI (reference sequence). The CDR3 sequence is CASSYSRLGYTF. The CDR3 DNA follows: TGTGCCAGCAGTTACTCGAGACTTGGCTACACCTTC.

This clone showed up just once. The rearrangement uses TRBV6-1 and TRBJ2-3; the match to TRBD2 covers 11 bases. There are 17 residues in the CDR3. Germline V gene data show CDR1 as MNHNS and CDR2 as SASEGT. The V segment lost 4 bases and the J segment 2 bases; nucleotides outside the gene matches: 8. CDR3 protein: CASSARRLAGYTDTQYF. The CDR3 nucleotides are TGTGCCAGCAGTGCCCGAAGACTAGCGGGGTACACAGATACGCAGTATTTT.

The chain employs TRBV6-6 and TRBJ2-1, with TRBD2 matching over 8 bases. From germline, CDR1 is MNHNY and CDR2 SVGAGI (reference sequence). V dropped 8 bases and J dropped 0; count of bases not matched to a gene: 0. The CDR3 runs 13 residues. In DNA, the CDR3 is TGTGCCAGCGGGACTAGCTCCTACAATGAGCAGTTCTTC. Its translation: CASGTSSYNEQFF.

The chain couples TRBV18 to TRBJ2-7; tentative D call: TRBD2 (6 bases). Germline assignment: CDR1 KGHSH and CDR2 LQKENI. V was shortened by 4 bases and J by 2 bases, with 24 bases between the two germline ends. The CDR3 sequence is 18 residues long. The CDR3 DNA reads as TGTGCCAGCTCACGCTGGTTATCTCCCGCTAGCGTGCCCTACGAGCAGTACTTC. As protein: CASSRWLSPASVPYEQYF. Full variable domain (remainder filled in from reference TRBV18 and TRBJ2-7): NAGVMQNPRHLVRRRGQEARLRCSPMKGHSHVYWYRQLPEEGLKFMVYLQKENIIDESGMPKERFSAEFPKEGPSILRIQQVVRGDSAAYFCASSRWLSPASVPYEQYFGPGTRLTVT.

This clone was observed once. A read error may produce the germline difference seen at one junction end. The CDR3 reads CASGVGEAKLGETQYF. CDR3 sequence (DNA): TGTGCCAGCGGCGTAGGAGAGGCCAAACTGGGAGAGACCCAGTACTTC. The V gene is TRBV9, the J gene TRBJ2-5, with D unresolved. The CDR3 totals 16 residues. The germline gives CDR1 SGDLS, CDR2 YYNGEE.

V gene TRBV4-2 combines with J gene TRBJ2-7; D unresolved. The CDR3 consists of 16 residues. Deletions cut 4 bases from V and 6 bases from J, with 22 bases between. The germline CDR1 and CDR2 sequences are LGHNA and YNFKEQ. This CDR3 is CASSRQWTATGIEQYF. In DNA form, the CDR3 reads TGTGCCAGCAGCCGTCAATGGACGGCAACTGGGATCGAGCAGTACTTC.

The chain joins TRBV5-1 to TRBJ2-3, with D hard to call. The V gene lost 0 bases and the J gene lost 4 bases, with 9 bases spanning the gap. Per the germline V gene, CDR1 is SGHRS and CDR2 is YFSETQ. The CDR3 totals 14 residues. The CDR3 coding sequence is TGCGCCAGCAGCTTGGTTGTCATGGCAGATACGCAGTATTTT. Encoded protein: CASSLVVMADTQYF.

This clone is a singleton in its sample. V is TRBV5-7 and J is TRBJ1-2, with D perhaps TRBD1 (5 bases). TRBV5-7 is marked as an open reading frame, function uncertain. V lost 3 bases and J 4 bases, leaving 16 bases between the germline ends. This CDR3 has 15 amino acids. CDR3: CASSSTGGRVYGYTF. In DNA form, the CDR3 reads TGTGCCAGCAGCTCGACCGGGGGACGCGTCTATGGCTACACCTTC.

The gene calls are TRBV30 and TRBJ1-4; perhaps TRBD1 as D (5 bases). The CDR3 is 16 amino acids. Germline V lookup: CDR1 GTSNPN, CDR2 SVGIG (reference sequence). Trimming cost V 0 bases and J 5 bases, with 16 bases left between them. DNA for the CDR3: TGTGCCTGGAGTGTACCCATGGGACCGATCAATGAAAAACTGTTTTTT. Amino acids: CAWSVPMGPINEKLFF.

The rearrangement links TRBV11-2 to TRBJ2-5; 8 nucleotides match TRBD2. Trimming cost V 2 bases and J 4 bases; bases outside gene matches: 9. The CDR3 has 16 residues. In germline, CDR1 is SGHAT, CDR2 FQNNGV. The CDR3 spells CASSLWTSSSRETQYF. CDR3 DNA sequence: TGTGCCAGCAGCTTATGGACTAGCTCGAGTAGAGAGACCCAGTACTTC.

The V and J genes are TRBV6-6 and TRBJ1-5; TRBD1 is a possible D gene (6 bases). This CDR3 has 15 residues. V lost 6 bases, J lost 7 bases, and 19 bases lay in between. Germline CDR1 is MNHNY and CDR2 is SVGAGI (reference sequence). The CDR3 region has the DNA TGTGCCAGCAGCCTTTGGCAGGGGACTCCGCAGCCCCAGCATTTT. Protein product: CASSLWQGTPQPQHF.

The CDR3 protein is CARSLDRDHGNTIYF. The CDR3 bases are TGTGCCAGAAGCCTCGACAGGGACCATGGAAACACCATATATTTT. The rearrangement joins TRBV5-3 to TRBJ1-3; TRBD1 agrees at 7 bases. TRBV5-3 carries the ORF label, with uncertain function. The CDR3 runs 15 residues. The J segment lost 3 bases and the V segment lost 4 bases, leaving 7 bases of the junction unmatched.

The rearrangement links TRBV6-1 to TRBJ1-6; D may be TRBD1 (5 bases). This CDR3 comprises 16 residues. Germline lookup yields CDR1 MNHNS and CDR2 SASEGT. V was shortened by 2 bases and J by 5 bases, with 13 bases between the two germline ends. CDR3: CASSERGGANNSPLHF. CDR3 coding DNA: TGTGCCAGCAGTGAAAGGGGCGGGGCAAATAATTCACCCCTCCACTTT.

V usage is TRBV7-2 and J usage is TRBJ2-7, with TRBD2 matching 14 bases. The germline CDR1 and CDR2 sequences are SGHTA and FQGNSA. V dropped 5 bases and J dropped 5; count of bases not matched to a gene: 5. The CDR3 runs 15 residues. The chain's CDR3 is CASSTGTSGSNEQYF. Here the CDR3 DNA reads TGTGCCAGCAGCACCGGGACTAGCGGGAGCAACGAGCAGTACTTC.

The chain has TRBV4-1 and TRBJ2-7, with 8 bases lining up with TRBD1. With 1 base clipped from V and 1 base from J, the junction kept 15 bases outside the gene matches. This CDR3 has 19 residues. Looked up from germline, CDR1 is MGHRA and CDR2 is YSYEKL. CDR3 bases: TGCGCCAGCAGCCAAGTCTCCTTCAAACCGGGACAGGTTTCCTACGAGCAGTACTTC. This codes for CASSQVSFKPGQVSYEQYF.

The chain couples TRBV11-2 to TRBJ1-5, with D unclear. This CDR3 has 14 amino acids. Looked up from germline, CDR1 is SGHAT and CDR2 is FQNNGV. V gave up 5 bases and J gave up 3 bases, with 11 bases separating them. CDR3 protein: CASSNPGNNQPQHF. Written as DNA, the CDR3 is TGTGCCAGCAGCAACCCGGGAAACAATCAGCCCCAGCATTTT.

The gene calls are TRBV6-1 and TRBJ2-4; D is unclear. The CDR3 runs to 18 residues. Trimming left V 0 bases short and J 0 bases short, with 15 bases between. Germline V gene sequence: CDR1 MNHNS, CDR2 SASEGT. Written as DNA, the CDR3 is TGTGCCAGCAGTGAAGCAGGTTGGGGTGGTCAAGCCAAAAACATTCAGTACTTC. Its protein product is CASSEAGWGGQAKNIQYF.

The chain has TRBV30 and TRBJ2-6; the match to TRBD1 covers 11 bases. The CDR3 covers 15 residues. Germline V gene sequence: CDR1 GTSNPN, CDR2 SVGIG (reference sequence). The trim removed 7 bases at V and 4 bases at J, leaving 6 bases unmatched. The CDR3 sequence is CASDRGLRGANVLTF. The CDR3 nucleotides are TGTGCCTCGGACAGGGGGCTCAGGGGGGCCAACGTCCTGACTTTC.

The chain couples TRBV9 to TRBJ2-3, with TRBD2 matching 7 bases. The CDR3 sequence is 18 residues long. CDR1 is SGDLS and CDR2 is YYNGEE in the germline V gene. V lost 3 bases to trimming and J lost 1 base; unmatched junction nucleotides: 14. The CDR3 loop is CASSGVAGTPVGTDTQYF. The CDR3 DNA is TGTGCCAGCAGCGGTGTAGCGGGTACCCCGGTTGGCACAGATACGCAGTATTTT.

This sequence joins TRBV5-1 and TRBJ2-2, with D possibly matching TRBD2 (7 bases). Trimming pared 0 bases from V and 3 bases from J, leaving 18 bases between. Germline V CDR1 and CDR2: SGHRS, YFSETQ. CDR3 length equals 18 residues. CDR3 sequence reads: CASSLAEQGGMDTGELFF. CDR3 coding DNA: TGCGCCAGCAGCTTGGCCGAACAGGGAGGGATGGACACCGGGGAGCTGTTTTTT. The full variable domain, rest sourced from reference TRBV5-1 and TRBJ2-2, is KAGVTQTPRYLIKTRGQQVTLSCSPISGHRSVSWYQQTPGQGLQFLFEYFSETQRNKGNFPGRFSGRQFSNSRSEMNVSTLELGDSALYLCASSLAEQGGMDTGELFFGEGSRLTVL.

This clone has just a few counts. The chain has TRBV18 and TRBJ2-5; tentatively, D is TRBD1 or TRBD2 (5 bases each). The CDR3 runs to 14 residues. Germline CDR1 reads KGHSH; CDR2 reads LQKENI. The V and J ends lost 6 bases and 4 bases respectively, with 15 bases between them. The DNA for the CDR3 is TGTGCCAGCTCGGGGACCCCAGTACGAGAGACCCAGTACTTC. Its protein is CASSGTPVRETQYF. Together with reference TRBV18 and TRBJ2-5, the CDR3 gives the full variable domain: NAGVMQNPRHLVRRRGQEARLRCSPMKGHSHVYWYRQLPEEGLKFMVYLQKENIIDESGMPKERFSAEFPKEGPSILRIQQVVRGDSAAYFCASSGTPVRETQYFGPGTRLLVL.

The chain is built from TRBV6-1 and TRBJ2-7; no definite D call. V gave up 4 bases and J gave up 2 bases, with 12 bases separating them. Germline values: CDR1 MNHNS, CDR2 SASEGT. The CDR3 spans 14 residues. The CDR3, as DNA: TGTGCCAGCAGTGCCCGGGCAGGCCCCTACGAGCAGTACTTC. The encoded protein is CASSARAGPYEQYF.

The rearrangement joins TRBV12-2 to TRBJ2-3; the table's D call TRBD2 went unverified against the DNA. TRBV12-2 constitutes a pseudogene. The CDR3 spans 17 residues. The CDR3: CASRLARLADSTDTQYF. The CDR3 region has the DNA TGTGCAAGTCGCTTAGCGCGACTAGCGGATAGCACAGATACGCAGTATTTT.